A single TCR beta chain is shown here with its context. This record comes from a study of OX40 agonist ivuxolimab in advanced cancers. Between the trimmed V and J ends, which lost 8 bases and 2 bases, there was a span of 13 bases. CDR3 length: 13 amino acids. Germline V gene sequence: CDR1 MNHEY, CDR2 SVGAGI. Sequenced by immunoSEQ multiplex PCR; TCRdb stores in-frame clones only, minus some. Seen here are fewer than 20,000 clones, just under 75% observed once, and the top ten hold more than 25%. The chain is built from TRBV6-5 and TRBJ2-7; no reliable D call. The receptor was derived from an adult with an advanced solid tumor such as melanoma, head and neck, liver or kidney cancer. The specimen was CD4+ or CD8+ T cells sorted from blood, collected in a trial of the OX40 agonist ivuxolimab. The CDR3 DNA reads TGTGCCAGCTCTCTGGTTGGAACCTACGAGCAGTACTTC. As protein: CASSLVGTYEQYF.